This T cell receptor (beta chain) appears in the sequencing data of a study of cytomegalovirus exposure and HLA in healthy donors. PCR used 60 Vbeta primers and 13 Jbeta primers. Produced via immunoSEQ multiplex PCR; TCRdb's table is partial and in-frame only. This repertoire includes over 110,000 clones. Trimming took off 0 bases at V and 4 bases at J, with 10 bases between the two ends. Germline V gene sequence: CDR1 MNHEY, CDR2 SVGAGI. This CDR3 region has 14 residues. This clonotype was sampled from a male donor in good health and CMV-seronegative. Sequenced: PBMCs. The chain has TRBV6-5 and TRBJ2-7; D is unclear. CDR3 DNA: TGTGCCAGCAGTTACTCGGTAGCAGTATACGAGCAGTACTTC. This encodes CASSYSVAVYEQYF.